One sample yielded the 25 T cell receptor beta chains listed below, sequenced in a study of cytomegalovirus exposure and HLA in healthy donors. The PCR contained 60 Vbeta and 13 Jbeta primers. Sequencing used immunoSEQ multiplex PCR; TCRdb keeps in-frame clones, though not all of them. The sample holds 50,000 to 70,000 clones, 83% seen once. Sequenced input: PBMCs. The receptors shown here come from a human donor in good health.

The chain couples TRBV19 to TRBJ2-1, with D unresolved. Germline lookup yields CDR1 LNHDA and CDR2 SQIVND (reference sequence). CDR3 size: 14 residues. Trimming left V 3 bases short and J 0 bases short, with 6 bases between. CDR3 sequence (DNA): TGTGCCAGTAGTATTACGAGCTCCTACAATGAGCAGTTCTTC. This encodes CASSITSSYNEQFF.

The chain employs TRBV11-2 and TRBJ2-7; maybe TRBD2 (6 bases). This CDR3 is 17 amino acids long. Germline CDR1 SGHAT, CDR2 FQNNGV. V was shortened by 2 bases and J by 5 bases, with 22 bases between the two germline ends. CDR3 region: CASSLRGGSWSPDEQYF. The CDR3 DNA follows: TGTGCCAGCAGCTTAAGGGGAGGTTCTTGGAGCCCGGACGAGCAGTACTTC.

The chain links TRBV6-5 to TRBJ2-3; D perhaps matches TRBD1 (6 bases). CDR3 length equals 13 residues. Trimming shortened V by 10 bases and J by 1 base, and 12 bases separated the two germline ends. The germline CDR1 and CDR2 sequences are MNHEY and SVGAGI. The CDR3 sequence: CAIRGGGTDTQYF. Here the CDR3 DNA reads TGTGCCATTCGAGGGGGAGGCACAGATACGCAGTATTTT.

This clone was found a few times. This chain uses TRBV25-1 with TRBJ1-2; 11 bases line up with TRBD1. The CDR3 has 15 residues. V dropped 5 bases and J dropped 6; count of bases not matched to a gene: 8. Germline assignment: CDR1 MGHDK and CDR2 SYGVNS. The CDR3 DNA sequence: TGTGCCAGCAGTATCCAGGACAGGGGGCTTCATGGCTACACCTTC. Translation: CASSIQDRGLHGYTF.

In DNA form, the CDR3 reads TGTGCCAGCAGTGAAAGAACTACTAGCACAGATACGCAGTATTTT. Translating gives CASSERTTSTDTQYF. V gene TRBV6-1 combines with J gene TRBJ2-3; the D is unclear. This CDR3 region has 15 residues. Trimming pared 2 bases from V and 0 bases from J, leaving 9 bases between. From germline, CDR1 is MNHNS and CDR2 SASEGT.

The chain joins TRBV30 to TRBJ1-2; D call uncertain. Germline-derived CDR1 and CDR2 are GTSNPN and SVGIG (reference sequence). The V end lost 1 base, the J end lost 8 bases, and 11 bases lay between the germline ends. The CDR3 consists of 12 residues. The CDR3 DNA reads TGTGCCTGGAGTGCTGGAGTTGGAGGCTACACCTTC. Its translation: CAWSAGVGGYTF. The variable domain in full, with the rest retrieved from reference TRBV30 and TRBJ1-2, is SQTIHQWPATLVQPVGSPLSLECTVEGTSNPNLYWYRQAAGRGLQLLFYSVGIGQISSEVPQNLSASRPQDRQFILSSKKLLLSDSGFYLCAWSAGVGGYTFGSGTRLTVV.

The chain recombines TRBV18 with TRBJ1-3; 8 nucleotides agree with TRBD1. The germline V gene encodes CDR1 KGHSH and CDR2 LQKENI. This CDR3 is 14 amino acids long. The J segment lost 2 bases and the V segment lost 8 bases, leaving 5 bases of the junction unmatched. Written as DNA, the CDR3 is TGTGCCAGCGCCGACAGGGGAACTGGAAACACCATATATTTT. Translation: CASADRGTGNTIYF.

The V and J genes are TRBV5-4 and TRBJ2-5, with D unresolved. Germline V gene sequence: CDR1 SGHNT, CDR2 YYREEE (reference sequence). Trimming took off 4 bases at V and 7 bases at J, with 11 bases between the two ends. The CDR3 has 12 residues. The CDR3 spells CASSPPVGTQYF. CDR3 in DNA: TGTGCCAGCAGCCCCCCAGTTGGGACCCAGTACTTC.

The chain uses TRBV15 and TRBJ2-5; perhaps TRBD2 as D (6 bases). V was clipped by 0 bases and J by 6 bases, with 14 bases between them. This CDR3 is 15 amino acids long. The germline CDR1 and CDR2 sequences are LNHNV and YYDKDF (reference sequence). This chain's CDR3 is CATSRDRTNVKTQYF. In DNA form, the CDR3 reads TGTGCCACCAGCAGAGATAGGACTAATGTGAAGACCCAGTACTTC. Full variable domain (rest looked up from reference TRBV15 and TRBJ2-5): DAMVIQNPRYQVTQFGKPVTLSCSQTLNHNVMYWYQQKSSQAPKLLFHYYDKDFNNEADTPDNFQSRRPNTSFCFLDIRSPGLGDTAMYLCATSRDRTNVKTQYFGPGTRLLVL.

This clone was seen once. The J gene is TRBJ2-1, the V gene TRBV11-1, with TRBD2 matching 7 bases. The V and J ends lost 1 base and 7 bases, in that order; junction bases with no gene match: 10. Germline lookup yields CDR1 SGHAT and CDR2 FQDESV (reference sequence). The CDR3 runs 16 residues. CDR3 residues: CASSLESPLADNEQFF. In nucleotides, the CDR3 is TGTGCCAGCAGCTTAGAGTCCCCTCTAGCGGATAATGAGCAGTTCTTC.

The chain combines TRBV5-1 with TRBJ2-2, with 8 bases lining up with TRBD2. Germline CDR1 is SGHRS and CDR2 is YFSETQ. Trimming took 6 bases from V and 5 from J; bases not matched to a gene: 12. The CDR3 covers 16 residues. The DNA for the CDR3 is TGCGCCAGCAAAAGAGAAGCGGGGGCGGGGACCGGGGAGCTGTTTTTT. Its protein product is CASKREAGAGTGELFF.

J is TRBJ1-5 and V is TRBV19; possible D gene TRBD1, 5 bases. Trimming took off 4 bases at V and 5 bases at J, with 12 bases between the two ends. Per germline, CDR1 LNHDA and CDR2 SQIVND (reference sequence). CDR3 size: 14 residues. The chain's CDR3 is CASSSYTGDQPQHF. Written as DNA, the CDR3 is TGTGCCAGTAGTAGTTATACGGGGGATCAGCCCCAGCATTTT.

The CDR3 DNA reads as TGTGCCACCAGCAGCGACGGGCGGGGGTTCGGGAACACTGAAGCTTTCTTT. Encoded protein: CATSSDGRGFGNTEAFF. The V gene is TRBV15, the J gene TRBJ1-1, with a possible D match to TRBD1 (5 bases). The CDR3 is 17 amino acids. Germline V gene sequence: CDR1 LNHNV, CDR2 YYDKDF (reference sequence). Trimming took 3 bases from V and 1 from J, leaving 18 bases between them.

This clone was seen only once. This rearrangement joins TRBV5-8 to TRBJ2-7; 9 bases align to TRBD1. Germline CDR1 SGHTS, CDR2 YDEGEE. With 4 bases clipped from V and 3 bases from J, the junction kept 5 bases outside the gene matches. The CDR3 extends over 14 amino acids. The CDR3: CASSRNRGLYEQYF. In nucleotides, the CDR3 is TGTGCCAGCAGCAGGAACAGGGGGCTCTACGAGCAGTACTTC.

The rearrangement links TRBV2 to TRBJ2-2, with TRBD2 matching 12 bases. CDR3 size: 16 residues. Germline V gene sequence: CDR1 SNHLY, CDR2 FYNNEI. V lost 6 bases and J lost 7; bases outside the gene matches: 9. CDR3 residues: CASSQRTSGVGGELFF. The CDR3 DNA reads TGTGCCAGCAGCCAACGGACTAGCGGGGTAGGCGGGGAGCTGTTTTTT.

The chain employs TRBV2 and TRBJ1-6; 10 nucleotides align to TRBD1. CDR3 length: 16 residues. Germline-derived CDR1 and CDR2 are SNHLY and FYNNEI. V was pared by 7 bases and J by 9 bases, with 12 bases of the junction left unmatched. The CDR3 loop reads CASTSTGGWGGSPLHF. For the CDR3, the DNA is TGTGCCAGCACCTCGACAGGGGGCTGGGGCGGTTCACCCCTCCACTTT.

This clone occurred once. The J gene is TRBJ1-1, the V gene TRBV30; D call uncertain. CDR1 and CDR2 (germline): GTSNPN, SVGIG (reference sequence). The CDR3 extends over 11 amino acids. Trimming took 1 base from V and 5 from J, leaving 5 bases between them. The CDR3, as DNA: TGTGCCTGGAGTGGTTATACTGAAGCTTTCTTT. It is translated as CAWSGYTEAFF.

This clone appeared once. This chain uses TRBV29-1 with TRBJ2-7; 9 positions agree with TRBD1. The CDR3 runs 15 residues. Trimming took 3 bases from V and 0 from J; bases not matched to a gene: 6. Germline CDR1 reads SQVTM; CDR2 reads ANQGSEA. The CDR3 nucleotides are TGCAGCGTTGACTCCGGGACAGGGTACTCCTACGAGCAGTACTTC. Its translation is CSVDSGTGYSYEQYF.

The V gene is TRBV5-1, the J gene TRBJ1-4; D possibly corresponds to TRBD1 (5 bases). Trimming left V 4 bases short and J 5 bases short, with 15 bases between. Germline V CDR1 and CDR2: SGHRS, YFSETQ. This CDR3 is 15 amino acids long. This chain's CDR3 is CASSPTTGVNEKLFF. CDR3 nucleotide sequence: TGCGCCAGCAGCCCAACAACAGGAGTAAATGAAAAACTGTTTTTT.

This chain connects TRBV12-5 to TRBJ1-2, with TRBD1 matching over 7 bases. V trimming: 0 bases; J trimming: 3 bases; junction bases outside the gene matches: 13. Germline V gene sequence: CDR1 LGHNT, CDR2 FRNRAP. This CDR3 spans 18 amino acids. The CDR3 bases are TGTGCTAGTGGTTTGGTATCGGCGACAGGGCCGGGCTACTATGGCTACACCTTC. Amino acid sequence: CASGLVSATGPGYYGYTF.

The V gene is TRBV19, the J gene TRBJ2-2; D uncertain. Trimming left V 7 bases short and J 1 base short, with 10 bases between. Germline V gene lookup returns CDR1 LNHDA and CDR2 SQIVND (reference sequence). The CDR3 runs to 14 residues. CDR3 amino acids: CASKVVRNTGELFF. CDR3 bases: TGTGCCAGTAAAGTAGTACGGAACACCGGGGAGCTGTTTTTT. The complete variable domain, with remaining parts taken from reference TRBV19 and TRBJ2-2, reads DGGITQSPKYLFRKEGQNVTLSCEQNLNHDAMYWYRQDPGQGLRLIYYSQIVNDFQKGDIAEGYSVSREKKESFPLTVTSAQKNPTAFYLCASKVVRNTGELFFGEGSRLTVL.

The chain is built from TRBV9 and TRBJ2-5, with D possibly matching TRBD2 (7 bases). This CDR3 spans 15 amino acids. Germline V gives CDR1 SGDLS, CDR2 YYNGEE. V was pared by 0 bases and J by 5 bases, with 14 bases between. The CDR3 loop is CASSVGGGPGETQYF. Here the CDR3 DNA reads TGTGCCAGCAGCGTAGGGGGGGGCCCGGGGGAGACCCAGTACTTC.

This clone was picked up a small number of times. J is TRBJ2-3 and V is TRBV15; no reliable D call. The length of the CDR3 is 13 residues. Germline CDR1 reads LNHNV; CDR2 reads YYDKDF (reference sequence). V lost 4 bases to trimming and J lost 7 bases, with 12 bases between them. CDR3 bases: TGTGCCACCAGCACGGAGCCGCCCAATACGCAGTATTTT. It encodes CATSTEPPNTQYF.

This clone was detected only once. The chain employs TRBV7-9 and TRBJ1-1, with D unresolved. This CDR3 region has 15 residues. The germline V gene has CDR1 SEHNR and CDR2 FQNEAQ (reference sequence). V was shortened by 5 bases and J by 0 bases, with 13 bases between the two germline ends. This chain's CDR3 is CASSPPREMNTEAFF. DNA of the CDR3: TGTGCCAGCAGCCCCCCCCGGGAGATGAACACTGAAGCTTTCTTT.

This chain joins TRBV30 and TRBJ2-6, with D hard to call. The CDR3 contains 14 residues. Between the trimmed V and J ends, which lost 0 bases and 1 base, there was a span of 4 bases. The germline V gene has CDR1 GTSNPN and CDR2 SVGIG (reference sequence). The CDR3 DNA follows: TGTGCCTGGAGTGTCCAATCTGGGGCCAACGTCCTGACTTTC. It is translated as CAWSVQSGANVLTF.